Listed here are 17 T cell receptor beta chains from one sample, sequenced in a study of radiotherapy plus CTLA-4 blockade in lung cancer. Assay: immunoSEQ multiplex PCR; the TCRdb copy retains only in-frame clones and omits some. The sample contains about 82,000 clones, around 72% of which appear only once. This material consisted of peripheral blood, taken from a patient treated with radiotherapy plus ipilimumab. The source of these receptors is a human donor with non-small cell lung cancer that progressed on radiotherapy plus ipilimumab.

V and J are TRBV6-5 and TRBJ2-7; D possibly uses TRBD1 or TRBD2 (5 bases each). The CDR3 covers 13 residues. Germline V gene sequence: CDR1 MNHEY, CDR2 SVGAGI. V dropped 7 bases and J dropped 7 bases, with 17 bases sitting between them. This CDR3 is CASTGTLAREQYF. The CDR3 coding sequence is TGTGCCAGCACTGGGACCCTCGCGCGAGAGCAGTACTTC.

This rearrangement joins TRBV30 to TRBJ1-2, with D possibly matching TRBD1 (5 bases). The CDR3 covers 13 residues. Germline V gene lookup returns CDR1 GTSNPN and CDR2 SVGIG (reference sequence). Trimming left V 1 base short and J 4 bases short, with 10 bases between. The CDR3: CAWSGQLTYGYTF. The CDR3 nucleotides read TGTGCCTGGAGTGGACAGCTCACCTATGGCTACACCTTC. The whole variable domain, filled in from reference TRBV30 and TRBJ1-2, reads SQTIHQWPATLVQPVGSPLSLECTVEGTSNPNLYWYRQAAGRGLQLLFYSVGIGQISSEVPQNLSASRPQDRQFILSSKKLLLSDSGFYLCAWSGQLTYGYTFGSGTRLTVV.

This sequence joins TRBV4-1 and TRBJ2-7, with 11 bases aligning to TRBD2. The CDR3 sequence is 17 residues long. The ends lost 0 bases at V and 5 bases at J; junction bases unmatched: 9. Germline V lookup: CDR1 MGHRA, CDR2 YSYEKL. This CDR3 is CASSQDLASGRLDEQYF. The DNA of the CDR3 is TGCGCCAGCAGCCAAGATCTGGCTAGCGGGAGGCTCGACGAGCAGTACTTC.

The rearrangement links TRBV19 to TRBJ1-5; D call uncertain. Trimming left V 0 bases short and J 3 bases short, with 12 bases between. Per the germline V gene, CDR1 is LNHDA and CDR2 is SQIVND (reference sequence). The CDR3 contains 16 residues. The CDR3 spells CASSIDHWQINQPQHF. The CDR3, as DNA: TGTGCCAGTAGTATAGATCACTGGCAGATCAATCAGCCCCAGCATTTT. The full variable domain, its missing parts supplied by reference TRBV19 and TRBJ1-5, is DGGITQSPKYLFRKEGQNVTLSCEQNLNHDAMYWYRQDPGQGLRLIYYSQIVNDFQKGDIAEGYSVSREKKESFPLTVTSAQKNPTAFYLCASSIDHWQINQPQHFGDGTRLSIL.

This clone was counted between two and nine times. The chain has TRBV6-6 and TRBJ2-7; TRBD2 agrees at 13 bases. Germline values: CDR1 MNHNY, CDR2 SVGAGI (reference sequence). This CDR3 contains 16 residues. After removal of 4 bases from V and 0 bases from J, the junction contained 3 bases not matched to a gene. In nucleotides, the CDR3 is TGTGCCAGCAGTTGGGGACTAGCGGGGACCTCCTACGAGCAGTACTTC. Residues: CASSWGLAGTSYEQYF.

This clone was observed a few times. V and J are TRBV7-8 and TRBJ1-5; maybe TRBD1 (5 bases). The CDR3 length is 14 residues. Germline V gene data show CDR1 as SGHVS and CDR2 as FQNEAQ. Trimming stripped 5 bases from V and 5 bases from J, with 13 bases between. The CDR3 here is CASSPSGTDQPQHF. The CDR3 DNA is TGTGCCAGCAGCCCCTCCGGGACCGATCAGCCCCAGCATTTT.

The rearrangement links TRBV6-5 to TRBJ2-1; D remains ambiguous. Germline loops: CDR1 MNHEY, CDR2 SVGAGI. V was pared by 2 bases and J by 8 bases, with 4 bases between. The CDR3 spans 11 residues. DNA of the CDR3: TGTGCCAGCAGTTACGCGGATGAGCAGTTCTTC. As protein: CASSYADEQFF.

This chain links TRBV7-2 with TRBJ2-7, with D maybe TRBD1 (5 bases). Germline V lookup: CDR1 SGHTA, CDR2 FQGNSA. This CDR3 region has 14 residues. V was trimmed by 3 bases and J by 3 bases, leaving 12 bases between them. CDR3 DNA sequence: TGTGCCAGCAGCTTCGACAGAACCTACTACGAGCAGTACTTC. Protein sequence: CASSFDRTYYEQYF.

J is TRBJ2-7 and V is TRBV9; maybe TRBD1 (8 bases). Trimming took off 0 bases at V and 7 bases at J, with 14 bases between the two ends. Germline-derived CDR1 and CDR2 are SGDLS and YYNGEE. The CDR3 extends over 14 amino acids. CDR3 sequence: CASSVEYRGGEQYF. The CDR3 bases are TGTGCCAGCAGCGTAGAGTACAGGGGGGGAGAGCAGTACTTC.

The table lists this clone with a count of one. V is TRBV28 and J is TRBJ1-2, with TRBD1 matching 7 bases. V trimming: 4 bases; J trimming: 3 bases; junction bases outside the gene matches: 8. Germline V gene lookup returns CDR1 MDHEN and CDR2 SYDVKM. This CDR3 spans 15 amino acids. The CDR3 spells CASSSGTANHYGYTF. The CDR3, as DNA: TGTGCCAGCAGTTCGGGGACAGCGAACCACTATGGCTACACCTTC.

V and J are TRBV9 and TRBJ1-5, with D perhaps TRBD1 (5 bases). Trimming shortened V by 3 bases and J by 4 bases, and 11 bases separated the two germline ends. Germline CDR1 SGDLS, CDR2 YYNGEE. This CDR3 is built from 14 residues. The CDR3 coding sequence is TGTGCCAGCAGCGGATCAGGGCGGAATCAGCCCCAGCATTTT. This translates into CASSGSGRNQPQHF.

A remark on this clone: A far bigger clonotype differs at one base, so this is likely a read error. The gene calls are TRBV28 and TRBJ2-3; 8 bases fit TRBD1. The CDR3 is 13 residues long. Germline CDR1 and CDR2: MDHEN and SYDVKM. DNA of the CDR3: TGTGCCAGCAGTGGACAGGGCCCAGATACGCAGTTTTTT. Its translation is CASSGQGPDTQFF.

In DNA form, the CDR3 reads TGCGCCAGCAGCCAAGGGACGAGGGGGTTGCCTAATGAAAAACTGTTTTTT. Translating gives CASSQGTRGLPNEKLFF. J is TRBJ1-4 and V is TRBV4-1, with a possible D match to TRBD1 (6 bases). The CDR3 is made up of 17 amino acids. Germline CDR1 reads MGHRA; CDR2 reads YSYEKL. V gave up 1 base and J gave up 3 bases, with 15 bases separating them.

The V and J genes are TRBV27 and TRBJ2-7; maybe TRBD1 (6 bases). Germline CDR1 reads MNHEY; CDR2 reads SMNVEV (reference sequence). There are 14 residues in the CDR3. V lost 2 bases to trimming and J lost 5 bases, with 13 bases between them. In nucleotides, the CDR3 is TGTGCCAGCAGTTTACTACAGGGTTCCCACGAGCAGTACTTC. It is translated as CASSLLQGSHEQYF.

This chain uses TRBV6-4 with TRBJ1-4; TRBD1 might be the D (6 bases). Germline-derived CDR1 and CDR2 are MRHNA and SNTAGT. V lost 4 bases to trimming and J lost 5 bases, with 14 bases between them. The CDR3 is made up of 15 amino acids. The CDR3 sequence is CASSARDTSNEKLFF. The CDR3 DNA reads TGTGCCAGCAGTGCGCGGGACACCTCAAATGAAAAACTGTTTTTT.

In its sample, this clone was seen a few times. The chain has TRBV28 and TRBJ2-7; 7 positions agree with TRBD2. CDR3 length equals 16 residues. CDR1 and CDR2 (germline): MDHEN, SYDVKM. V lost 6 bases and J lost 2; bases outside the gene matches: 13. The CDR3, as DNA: TGTGCCAGCAGCGACTCAAGGCCTAGCGGTGCCTACGAGCAGTACTTC. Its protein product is CASSDSRPSGAYEQYF.

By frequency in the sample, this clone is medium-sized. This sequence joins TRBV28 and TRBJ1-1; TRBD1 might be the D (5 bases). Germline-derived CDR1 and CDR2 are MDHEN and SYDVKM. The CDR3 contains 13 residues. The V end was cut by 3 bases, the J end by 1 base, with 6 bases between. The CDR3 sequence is CASSLQGNTEAFF. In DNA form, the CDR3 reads TGTGCCAGCAGTTTGCAGGGGAACACTGAAGCTTTCTTT.